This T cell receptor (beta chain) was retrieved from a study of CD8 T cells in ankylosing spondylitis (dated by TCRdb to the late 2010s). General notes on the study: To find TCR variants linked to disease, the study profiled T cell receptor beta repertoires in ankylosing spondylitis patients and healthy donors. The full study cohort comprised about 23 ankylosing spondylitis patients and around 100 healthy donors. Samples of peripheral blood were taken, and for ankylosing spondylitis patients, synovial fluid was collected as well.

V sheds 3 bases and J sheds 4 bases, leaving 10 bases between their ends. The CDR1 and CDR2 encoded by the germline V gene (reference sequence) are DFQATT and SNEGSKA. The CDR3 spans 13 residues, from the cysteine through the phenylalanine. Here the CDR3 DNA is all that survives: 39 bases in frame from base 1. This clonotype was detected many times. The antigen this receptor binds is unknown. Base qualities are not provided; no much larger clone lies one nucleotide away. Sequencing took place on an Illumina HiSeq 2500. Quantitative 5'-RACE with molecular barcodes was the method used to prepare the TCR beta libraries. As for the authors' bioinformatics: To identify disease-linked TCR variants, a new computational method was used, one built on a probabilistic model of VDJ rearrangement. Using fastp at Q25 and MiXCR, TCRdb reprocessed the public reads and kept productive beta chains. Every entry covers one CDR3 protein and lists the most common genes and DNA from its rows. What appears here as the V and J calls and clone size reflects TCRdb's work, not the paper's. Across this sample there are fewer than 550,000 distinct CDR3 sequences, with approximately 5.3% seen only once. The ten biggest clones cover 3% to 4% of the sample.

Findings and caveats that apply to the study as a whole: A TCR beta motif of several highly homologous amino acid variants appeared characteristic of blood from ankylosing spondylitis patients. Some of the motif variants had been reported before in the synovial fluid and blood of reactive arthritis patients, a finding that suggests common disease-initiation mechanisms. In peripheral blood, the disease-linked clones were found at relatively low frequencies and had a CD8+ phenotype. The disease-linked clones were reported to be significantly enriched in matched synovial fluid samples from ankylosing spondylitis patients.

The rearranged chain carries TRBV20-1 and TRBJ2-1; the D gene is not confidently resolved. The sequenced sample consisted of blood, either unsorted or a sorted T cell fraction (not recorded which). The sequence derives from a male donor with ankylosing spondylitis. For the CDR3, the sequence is CSARPDQYNEQFF. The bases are TGCAGTGCTAGGCCGGACCAATACAATGAGCAGTTCTTC.